A single T cell receptor (beta chain) is shown here with its context. Antigen unknown. The whole isolated RNA underwent reverse transcription, so sequencing captured expressed TCRB transcripts. The protocol was immunoSEQ multiplex PCR, while the TCRdb copy is restricted to in-frame clones and leaves out a portion. The table records nearly 700,000 clones, roughly 12% of them present only once. CD45RO/CCR7/CD25/CD127/CD95/CD27 separated CD4+ naive, central memory, regulatory and stem cell-like memory cells by sorting. The data stem from a study of beta chain features in type 1 diabetes. General study results and limits: For Type 1 diabetes patients, all four CD4+ subsets carried TCRB CDR3s that were moderately but significantly shorter.

This receptor was obtained from a man between 18 and 35 years old with type 1 diabetes. Source material: naive CD4+ T cells from blood.

CDR3 residues: CASSEGTGPLSGANVLTF. CDR3 nucleotides: TGTGCCAGTAGTGAGGGGACAGGGCCCCTCTCTGGGGCCAACGTCCTGACTTTC. The chain combines TRBV19 with TRBJ2-6; 9 nucleotides line up with TRBD1. With V trimmed by 5 bases and J by 0 bases, 8 bases remained unmatched. The CDR3 has 18 amino acids. The germline V gene encodes CDR1 LNHDA and CDR2 SQIVND (reference sequence). The full variable domain, with the rest looked up from reference TRBV19 and TRBJ2-6, is DGGITQSPKYLFRKEGQNVTLSCEQNLNHDAMYWYRQDPGQGLRLIYYSQIVNDFQKGDIAEGYSVSREKKESFPLTVTSAQKNPTAFYLCASSEGTGPLSGANVLTFGAGSRLTVL.